The 20 T cell receptor beta chains in this list originate from one sample, sequenced in a study of cytomegalovirus exposure and HLA in healthy donors. Primers included in the PCR were 60 Vbeta and 13 Jbeta primers. TCRdb's table, derived via immunoSEQ multiplex PCR, lists solely in-frame clones and lacks some. The sample consists of around 200,000 clones, over 75% of them appearing once. The specimen sequenced was PBMCs. Receptors originate from a woman in her forties or fifties in good health and CMV-seronegative.

The chain joins TRBV7-9 to TRBJ2-1, with D perhaps matching TRBD2 (5 bases). The CDR3 extends over 15 amino acids. Trimming stripped 3 bases from V and 7 bases from J, with 16 bases between. Germline CDR1 is SEHNR and CDR2 is FQNEAQ (reference sequence). As DNA, the CDR3 is TGTGCCAGCAGCTTGATGGCCACATCGGGGAATGAGCAGTTCTTC. This gives the protein CASSLMATSGNEQFF.

The V and J genes are TRBV18 and TRBJ1-1; 7 bases agree with TRBD1. CDR1 is KGHSH, CDR2 LQKENI, per germline. The CDR3 has 14 residues. The V segment lost 4 bases and the J segment 5 bases; nucleotides outside the gene matches: 7. CDR3 DNA sequence: TGTGCCAGCTCACTAACAGGGGAGAGGACTGAAGCTTTCTTT. Translated: CASSLTGERTEAFF.

The gene calls are TRBV6-4 and TRBJ1-1; the match to TRBD1 covers 8 bases. Trimming took 6 bases from V and 3 from J; bases not matched to a gene: 3. CDR1 MRHNA and CDR2 SNTAGT come from the germline V gene. The CDR3 loop spans 13 amino acids. CDR3 residues: CASSLTGDTEAFF. In nucleotides, the CDR3 is TGTGCCAGCAGCCTGACAGGGGACACTGAAGCTTTCTTT.

On this clone itself: The conserved phenylalanine or tryptophan is not found at the CDR3 terminus, so this likely reflects a read error. The chain recombines TRBV30 with TRBJ1-6, with TRBD1 matching 8 bases. The CDR3 covers 15 residues. The J segment lost 9 bases and the V segment lost 3 bases, leaving 10 bases of the junction unmatched. Germline CDR1 GTSNPN, CDR2 SVGIG (reference sequence). The CDR3 bases are TGTGCCTGGAGCTTGGACAGGGTGGAATTTTCACCCCTCCACTCT. It translates to CAWSLDRVEFSPLHS.

This chain joins TRBV28 and TRBJ1-3; D is possibly TRBD1 (5 bases). V was trimmed by 8 bases and J by 2 bases, leaving 16 bases between them. Germline CDR1 reads MDHEN; CDR2 reads SYDVKM. This CDR3 region has 15 residues. The CDR3 spells CASRLDGGTGNTIYF. The CDR3 region has the DNA TGTGCCAGCCGATTAGACGGGGGAACTGGAAACACCATATATTTT. Complete variable domain (other parts from reference TRBV28 and TRBJ1-3): DVKVTQSSRYLVKRTGEKVFLECVQDMDHENMFWYRQDPGLGLRLIYFSYDVKMKEKGDIPEGYSVSREKKERFSLILESASTNQTSMYLCASRLDGGTGNTIYFGEGSWLTVV.

The J gene is TRBJ2-7, the V gene TRBV7-8, with 7 nucleotides matching TRBD1. The J segment lost 7 bases and the V segment lost 8 bases, leaving 8 bases of the junction unmatched. The CDR3 has 12 amino acids. Germline V gives CDR1 SGHVS, CDR2 FQNEAQ. This CDR3 reads CASAAGGLEQYF. The CDR3 coding sequence is TGTGCCAGCGCGGCAGGGGGTCTGGAGCAGTACTTC.

CDR3 loop: CASGGMNTEAFF. CDR3 nucleotide sequence: TGTGCCTCAGGGGGTATGAACACTGAAGCTTTCTTT. This sequence joins TRBV27 and TRBJ1-1; 7 bases are a match to TRBD1. The CDR3 has 12 amino acids. In germline, CDR1 is MNHEY, CDR2 SMNVEV (reference sequence). After removal of 11 bases from V and 0 bases from J, the junction contained 3 bases not matched to a gene.

This chain joins TRBV18 and TRBJ2-1, with 8 nucleotides matching TRBD1. The CDR3 extends over 16 amino acids. From germline, CDR1 is KGHSH and CDR2 LQKENI. The trim removed 4 bases at V and 0 bases at J, leaving 5 bases unmatched. CDR3 in DNA: TGTGCCAGCTCACAACTTGGACAGGGCTCCTACAATGAGCAGTTCTTC. Translation: CASSQLGQGSYNEQFF.

Comments on this clone: Within the sample, other DNA sequences also encode this same CDR3. The chain joins TRBV15 to TRBJ1-1, with a weak D call TRBD1 (5 bases). The CDR3 spans 12 residues. Germline CDR1 and CDR2: LNHNV and YYDKDF (reference sequence). Between the trimmed V and J ends, which lost 1 base and 8 bases, there was a span of 8 bases. The chain's CDR3 is CATSRVDSEAFF. The CDR3 DNA reads TGTGCCACCAGCAGAGTCGACAGCGAAGCTTTCTTT.

The V gene is TRBV5-1, the J gene TRBJ2-4, with D perhaps matching TRBD1 (5 bases). The V end was cut by 5 bases, the J end by 6 bases, with 15 bases between. This CDR3 is 14 amino acids long. The V gene's germline CDR1 is SGHRS and CDR2 YFSETQ. The CDR3: CASSPQGGLNIQYF. The CDR3 DNA sequence: TGCGCCAGCAGTCCCCAGGGCGGCCTAAACATTCAGTACTTC.

The chain carries TRBV6-1 and TRBJ1-1, with D maybe TRBD1 (6 bases). Looked up from germline, CDR1 is MNHNS and CDR2 is SASEGT. Between the trimmed V and J ends, which lost 1 base and 4 bases, there was a span of 13 bases. CDR3 size: 15 residues. In DNA, the CDR3 is TGTGCCAGCAGTGAAGTAGGCGGGGGCGCCACTGAAGCTTTCTTT. This codes for CASSEVGGGATEAFF.

This rearrangement joins TRBV28 to TRBJ2-7, with D possibly being TRBD1 (6 bases). Germline V gives CDR1 MDHEN, CDR2 SYDVKM. The CDR3 is made up of 16 amino acids. The germline V and J ends were trimmed by 4 bases and 3 bases, with 19 bases remaining between them. The CDR3 loop reads CASSSPGAQGSYEQYF. The CDR3 region has the DNA TGTGCCAGCAGTTCCCCAGGGGCCCAGGGAAGCTACGAGCAGTACTTC.

This clone has a single count. Its ends do not fully match the called genes, so a read error is possible. The chain is built from TRBV7-9 and TRBJ2-7; no reliable D call. The CDR3 spans 13 residues. Per the germline V gene, CDR1 is SEHNR and CDR2 is FQNEAQ (reference sequence). CDR3 in amino acids: CSSSLVLGYEQYF. DNA of the CDR3: TGTTCCAGCAGCTTAGTCCTCGGCTACGAGCAGTACTTC.

The chain employs TRBV6-4 and TRBJ2-2, with a weak D call TRBD1 (5 bases). Germline CDR1 is MRHNA and CDR2 is SNTAGT. The CDR3 contains 15 residues. V dropped 4 bases and J dropped 2 bases, with 11 bases sitting between them. The CDR3, as DNA: TGTGCCAGCAGTGTAGATCAGGGAAACACCGGGGAGCTGTTTTTT. Protein: CASSVDQGNTGELFF.

This clone has just a few counts. The chain joins TRBV28 to TRBJ2-1, with D possibly matching TRBD2 (6 bases). CDR1 MDHEN and CDR2 SYDVKM come from the germline V gene. Trimming took 8 bases from V and 15 from J, leaving 26 bases between them. CDR3 size: 14 residues. The CDR3 sequence: CASAIRDSTLSGFF. Written as DNA, the CDR3 is TGTGCCAGCGCCATCCGGGACTCGACCTTGAGTGGGTTCTTC.

This clone was recorded a few times. The chain recombines TRBV4-3 with TRBJ1-4, with 8 bases that match TRBD1. V trimming: 4 bases; J trimming: 7 bases; junction bases outside the gene matches: 2. The CDR3 is made up of 13 amino acids. Germline V gene lookup returns CDR1 LGHNA and CDR2 YSLEER. The DNA for the CDR3 is TGCGCCAGCAGCCGGACAGGGTTTGAAAAACTGTTTTTT. Translated, it gives CASSRTGFEKLFF.

This clone was seen only once. The chain links TRBV5-1 to TRBJ2-2, with TRBD1 matching 7 bases. The ends lost 4 bases at V and 7 bases at J; junction bases unmatched: 10. Germline V gene data show CDR1 as SGHRS and CDR2 as YFSETQ. CDR3 size: 15 residues. Here the CDR3 reads CASSDQTGESGELFF. Written as DNA, the CDR3 is TGCGCCAGCAGCGATCAAACAGGGGAGAGCGGGGAGCTGTTTTTT.

The J gene is TRBJ1-2, the V gene TRBV4-1; D unclear. This CDR3 spans 14 amino acids. V dropped 0 bases and J dropped 5 bases, with 10 bases sitting between them. Germline loops: CDR1 MGHRA, CDR2 YSYEKL. The chain's CDR3 is CASSQDMGLYGYTF. The CDR3 nucleotides read TGCGCCAGCAGCCAAGACATGGGCTTGTATGGCTACACCTTC.

The rearrangement uses TRBV10-3 and TRBJ2-1; the D gene is possibly TRBD1 (5 bases). The germline CDR1 and CDR2 sequences are ENHRY and SYGVKD. The V gene lost 0 bases and the J gene lost 1 base, with 13 bases spanning the gap. The CDR3 sequence is 17 residues long. This chain's CDR3 is CAISESLSGMSYNEQFF. CDR3 DNA sequence: TGTGCCATCAGTGAGTCTTTGTCAGGGATGTCCTACAATGAGCAGTTCTTC.

The chain uses TRBV7-9 and TRBJ2-2; D unclear. There are 14 residues in the CDR3. V was shortened by 2 bases and J by 8 bases, with 12 bases between the two germline ends. Germline V gene data show CDR1 as SEHNR and CDR2 as FQNEAQ (reference sequence). The CDR3 protein is CASSLSQAFGELFF. CDR3 bases: TGTGCCAGCAGCTTATCGCAGGCTTTTGGGGAGCTGTTTTTT. Variable domain in full (rest from reference TRBV7-9 and TRBJ2-2): DTGVSQNPRHKITKRGQNVTFRCDPISEHNRLYWYRQTLGQGPEFLTYFQNEAQLEKSRLLSDRFSAERPKGSFSTLEIQRTEQGDSAMYLCASSLSQAFGELFFGEGSRLTVL.